A selection of T cell receptor beta chains follows, all from one sample in a study of shared clonotypes between healthy human individuals. Profiled with immunoSEQ multiplex PCR; TCRdb holds only in-frame clones, not every one. Among about a million clones listed, roughly 75% were seen once. The sequencing sample was made of memory CD4+ T cells sorted from blood. The receptor set was obtained from a man aged 18 to 30 in good health. The CDR3 runs from the conserved cysteine through the conserved F or W. The D gene is left open where the match is weak. Clone size, where shown, is once, few, many, or a class for clones that have expanded.

v_gene,d_gene,abundance,j_gene,CDR3nt,CDR3aa
TRBV30,-,-,TRBJ1-5,TGTGCCTGGAGGGGAGGGGGAGGTTACAATCAGCCCCAGCATTTT,CAWRGGGGYNQPQHF
TRBV7-2,TRBD2,-,TRBJ2-7,TGTGCCAGCAGCTTAACCCTAGCGGGGTACCGGGGGAGCGAGCAGTACTTC,CASSLTLAGYRGSEQYF
TRBV29-1,-,-,TRBJ2-3,TGCAGCGTTGAAGCCCCCACGGGGGTAGATACGCAGTATTTT,CSVEAPTGVDTQYF
TRBV10-1,TRBD2,-,TRBJ2-7,TGCGCCAGCAGTGAGAGACGAAGCGGGAGTTACGAGCAGTACTTC,CASSERRSGSYEQYF
TRBV10-3,TRBD1,-,TRBJ1-2,TGTGCCATCAGTGAGTCGAGGACAGGGAATCTGGGCGGCTACACCTTC,CAISESRTGNLGGYTF
TRBV29-1,TRBD2,-,TRBJ2-1,TGCAGCGTTGCCGGGACTAGCGGGACCGATTACAATGAGCAGTTCTTC,CSVAGTSGTDYNEQFF
TRBV30,TRBD1,-,TRBJ1-3,TGTGCCTGGAGTCGGACAGGCAGCTCTGGAAACACCATATATTTT,CAWSRTGSSGNTIYF
TRBV6-1,-,-,TRBJ1-3,TGTGCCAGCAGTGAAATCGGCAGAAACTCTGGAAACACCATATATTTT,CASSEIGRNSGNTIYF
TRBV4-3,-,-,TRBJ2-2,TGCGTCAGCAGCCAAGGGGGGGCGGCCACCGGGGAGCTGTTTTTT,CVSSQGGAATGELFF
TRBV10-3,TRBD1,-,TRBJ2-3,TGTGCCATGAACGGACAGGCAATAGATACGCAGTATTTT,CAMNGQAIDTQYF
TRBV28,-,-,TRBJ1-4,TGTGCCGGGCTGTCTTTAAGTACAACTAATGAAAAACTGTTTTTT,CAGLSLSTTNEKLFF
TRBV9,-,-,TRBJ1-6,TGTGCCAGCAGCCCCCGGACGGATTCACCCCTCCACTTT,CASSPRTDSPLHF
TRBV28,TRBD1,-,TRBJ2-4,TGTGCCAGCAGGCTCACAGGGGGGAAAGCCAAAAACATTCAGTACTTC,CASRLTGGKAKNIQYF
TRBV4-3,TRBD2,-,TRBJ2-7,TGCGCCAGCAGTCTACACAGCCTCACTAGCGGGACCTTCTACGAGCAGTACTTC,CASSLHSLTSGTFYEQYF
TRBV28,-,-,TRBJ2-7,TGTGCCAGCGGAAGTACCGAGCAGTACTTC,CASGSTEQYF
TRBV7-2,TRBD2,-,TRBJ2-1,TGTGCCAGCAGCCCCGGGACTAGCGGGAGGGCGGGGTTCTTC,CASSPGTSGRAGFF
TRBV11-2,TRBD1,few,TRBJ1-5,TGTGCCAGCAGCCCGGACAGGGGAAATAATCAGCCCCAGCATTTT,CASSPDRGNNQPQHF
TRBV29-1,TRBD1,-,TRBJ1-5,TGCAGCGTTGGTTTGGCAGGGGGCGGGGGGCAGCCCCAGCATTTT,CSVGLAGGGGQPQHF
TRBV30,-,-,TRBJ2-4,TGTGCCTGGAGCCGAAATAGAGGGGACATTCAGTACTTC,CAWSRNRGDIQYF
TRBV27,TRBD1,-,TRBJ2-3,TGTGCCAGCAGTGTGGACAGGGGAACAGGAGATACGCAGTATTTT,CASSVDRGTGDTQYF
TRBV19,TRBD1,-,TRBJ1-6,TGTGCCAGTAGCCGGACAGGGGTTTATAATTCACCCCTCCACTTT,CASSRTGVYNSPLHF
TRBV7-9,TRBD2,-,TRBJ2-1,TGTGCCAGCATCGAATCGCTAGCGGGGGCAAATGAGCAGTTCTTC,CASIESLAGANEQFF
TRBV19,TRBD1,few,TRBJ2-6,TGTGCCAGTATAGGACAGGGGGAGGCCAACGTCCTGACTTTC,CASIGQGEANVLTF
TRBV7-6,TRBD1,-,TRBJ2-7,TGTGCCAGCAGCCACCCGGGACAGAGGAACGAGCAGTACTTC,CASSHPGQRNEQYF
TRBV29-1,-,-,TRBJ1-2,TGCAGCGTAGAACAGGGAATTGAAGGCTACACCTTC,CSVEQGIEGYTF
TRBV18,-,many,TRBJ1-2,TGTGCCAGCTCACCAGGCAGGGATGGTTATGGCTACACCTTC,CASSPGRDGYGYTF
TRBV11-2,-,few,TRBJ1-4,TGTGCCAGCAGCCCGCGGACGGGAACGGGGGAAAAACTGTTTTTT,CASSPRTGTGEKLFF
TRBV11-2,-,-,TRBJ1-1,TGTGCCAGCAGCCACGCCGGCAACACTGAAGCTTTCTTT,CASSHAGNTEAFF
TRBV6-1,-,many,TRBJ2-4,TGTGCCAGCAGGACAGGCGCCAAAAACATTCAGTACTTC,CASRTGAKNIQYF
TRBV20-1,-,once,TRBJ2-2,TGCAGTGCTAGGAGAGTCGGGGAGCTGTTTTTT,CSARRVGELFF
TRBV5-1,TRBD2,-,TRBJ2-3,TGCGCCAGCAGCTTGGCGGGGGGGCCGGACACAGATACGCAGTATTTT,CASSLAGGPDTDTQYF
TRBV9,TRBD1,-,TRBJ2-7,TGTGCCAGCAGCGTGGCCGACAGGGGACAGCACGAGCAGTACTTC,CASSVADRGQHEQYF
TRBV10-3,-,few,TRBJ1-1,TGTGCCGTCGGACAGCTGAACACTGAAGCTTTCTTT,CAVGQLNTEAFF
TRBV7-9,-,once,TRBJ2-5,TGTGCCAGCAGCTTAGTGGGGCAACCCGGCCAGTACTTC,CASSLVGQPGQYF
TRBV30,-,-,TRBJ2-7,TGTGCCTGGACATGGCAGGACGGCTACGAGCAGTACTTC,CAWTWQDGYEQYF
TRBV11-1,-,-,TRBJ2-3,TGTGCCAGCCAGCGAAGCTCGCAGAGGGCTACGCAGTATTTT,CASQRSSQRATQYF
TRBV5-6,-,-,TRBJ2-5,TGTGCCAGCAGCTTGAGACGGAAAGAGACCCAGTACTTC,CASSLRRKETQYF
TRBV9,-,-,TRBJ2-5,TGTGCCAGCAGCGCCGGGGGCATGGCGGGCCGCCAAGAGACCCAGTACTTC,CASSAGGMAGRQETQYF
TRBV7-3,-,-,TRBJ2-2,TGTGCCAGCAGCTTAATTGGGGGCGCGAACACCGGGGAGCTGTTTTTT,CASSLIGGANTGELFF
TRBV30,-,few,TRBJ1-4,TGTGCTGGAGGGGGGCAAACTAATGAAAAACTGTTTTTT,CAGGGQTNEKLFF
TRBV7-2,-,-,TRBJ1-4,TGTGCCAGCAGCTTGATGGGGGGGCCCGGTGAAAAACTGTTTTTT,CASSLMGGPGEKLFF
TRBV19,TRBD1,-,TRBJ2-3,TGTGCCAGTGCCGACAGGGTAGCAGATACGCAGTATTTT,CASADRVADTQYF
TRBV5-1,TRBD1,-,TRBJ2-7,TGCGCCAGCAGCTCCCCGGGACAGGGCGACGAGCAGTACTTC,CASSSPGQGDEQYF
TRBV5-1,TRBD1,-,TRBJ1-5,TGCGCCAGCAGTTCAGGACAGGGAGATCAGCCCCAGCATTTT,CASSSGQGDQPQHF
TRBV7-2,-,-,TRBJ2-7,TGTGCCAGCAGGCGAGACATAATTTCCTACGAGCAGTACTTC,CASRRDIISYEQYF
TRBV5-1,-,few,TRBJ2-2,TGCGCCAGCAGCTCTCTACCTCAGGGGAACACCGGGGAGCTGTTTTTT,CASSSLPQGNTGELFF
TRBV5-4,TRBD1,-,TRBJ1-2,TGTGCCAGCAGCTTGGCCCCCGGGACAGGGGCTAACTATGGCTACACCTTC,CASSLAPGTGANYGYTF
TRBV5-1,-,-,TRBJ2-2,TGCGCCAGCAGCCCTCGCACGAACACCGGGGAGCTGTTTTTT,CASSPRTNTGELFF
TRBV5-5,TRBD1,once,TRBJ2-5,TGTGCCAGCAGCTCGCGGACAGGGGGAGAGACCCAGTACTTC,CASSSRTGGETQYF
TRBV7-2,-,few,TRBJ1-2,TGTGCCAGCAGCTTAGCTTTCGGGCAGACTAACTATGGCTACACCTTC,CASSLAFGQTNYGYTF
TRBV11-2,-,-,TRBJ2-5,TGTGCCAGCAGCTTCGAACTAGGGTCGGTTGGTGAGACCCAGTACTTC,CASSFELGSVGETQYF
TRBV5-1,-,-,TRBJ1-1,TGCGCCAGCAGCTTGGAACAGGGAAGGACTGAAGCTTTCTTT,CASSLEQGRTEAFF
TRBV28,-,once,TRBJ1-1,TGTGCCAGCAGATACAGAGATAGGAACACTGAAGCTTTCTTT,CASRYRDRNTEAFF
TRBV27,TRBD1,-,TRBJ2-4,TGTGCCAGCACCTTCTACCAACAACAGGGGGCGGTCAAAAACATTCAGTACTTC,CASTFYQQQGAVKNIQYF
TRBV5-1,-,-,TRBJ2-1,TGCGCCAGCAGCCTCAACGGACTCTATGAGCAGTTCTTC,CASSLNGLYEQFF
TRBV27,-,-,TRBJ2-1,TGTGCCAGCAGTTTCGGGCCGTACTCCTACAATGAGCAGTTCTTC,CASSFGPYSYNEQFF
TRBV5-4,TRBD1,-,TRBJ1-1,TGTGCCAGCAGCCGGGACAGGGGGTCGATGATGTCGGAAGCTTTCTTT,CASSRDRGSMMSEAFF
TRBV10-3,TRBD2,-,TRBJ2-1,TGTGCCATCAGTGACCTAGCGGGGGGGCCACAAGAGCAGTTCTTC,CAISDLAGGPQEQFF
TRBV7-2,TRBD2,-,TRBJ2-1,TGTGCCAGCAGCTTAAGCGGGGGACCCTACAATGAGCAGTTCTTC,CASSLSGGPYNEQFF
TRBV6-5,TRBD1,-,TRBJ2-7,TGTGCCAGCAGTTCTCCGACAGGGACCAAACACGAGCAGTACTTC,CASSSPTGTKHEQYF